This TCR beta chain was identified in a study of cytomegalovirus exposure and HLA in healthy donors. For the study at large: In terms of ancestry, the Caucasian-associated cluster contained 81% of the approximately 420 genotyped donors. General observations from the study: Among the most significant clusters, several appeared linked to common viral pathogens in a later analysis. With later analysis, a missense DCLRE1C variant became linked to TCR beta V- and J-gene trimming.

In the PCR, 60 Vbeta and 13 Jbeta primers were used. TCRdb's copy holds only in-frame clones and misses some; the assay was immunoSEQ multiplex PCR. The sample holds over 90,000 clones, approximately 74% seen once. Although they were nominally healthy when sampled, donors likely had unrecorded immune exposures. Germline lookup yields CDR1 MNHEY and CDR2 SVGAGI. This CDR3 has 14 amino acids. V was clipped by 2 bases and J by 8 bases, with 13 bases between them. Worth noting for this clone: Its antigen is unidentified.

The sample was PBMCs. The sequence was obtained from a woman in her seventies in good health and CMV-seropositive. The chain links TRBV6-5 to TRBJ2-1; a weak D match, TRBD1 (6 bases). This CDR3 is CASSYAYRDHEQFF. Here the CDR3 DNA reads TGTGCCAGCAGTTACGCCTACAGGGACCATGAGCAGTTCTTC.